Presented here are 23 T cell receptor beta chains from one specimen sequenced in a study of blood T cell repertoires in COVID-19. Some clones are missing from TCRdb's copy, which holds only in-frame ones; the method was immunoSEQ multiplex PCR. This table holds about 330,000 clones, approximately 90% found once. The sequencing sample was made of peripheral blood. The receptor source for this set is a woman in her fifties or sixties with active or convalescent COVID-19.

This chain links TRBV18 with TRBJ1-3; D is uncertain. CDR3 length equals 15 residues. Germline lookup yields CDR1 KGHSH and CDR2 LQKENI. V was clipped by 5 bases and J by 0 bases, with 11 bases between them. CDR3 sequence reads: CASSSYGDSGNTIYF. The CDR3 nucleotides are TGTGCCAGCTCATCATACGGGGACTCTGGAAACACCATATATTTT.

The rearrangement joins TRBV2 to TRBJ2-2; 9 nucleotides align to TRBD1. The V gene's germline CDR1 is SNHLY and CDR2 FYNNEI. The CDR3 consists of 17 residues. V shed 6 bases, J shed 1 base, and the junction held 9 bases outside the gene matches. The CDR3 is CASRADRGPLNTGELFF. The CDR3 region has the DNA TGTGCCAGCAGGGCGGACAGGGGTCCCCTGAACACCGGGGAGCTGTTTTTT. The whole variable domain, remainder taken from reference TRBV2 and TRBJ2-2, is EPEVTQTPSHQVTQMGQEVILRCVPISNHLYFYWYRQILGQKVEFLVSFYNNEISEKSEIFDDQFSVERPDGSNFTLKIRSTKLEDSAMYFCASRADRGPLNTGELFFGEGSRLTVL.

V and J are TRBV10-3 and TRBJ1-3; D not certain. Germline V lookup: CDR1 ENHRY, CDR2 SYGVKD. V lost 0 bases, J lost 0 bases, and 12 bases lay in between. This CDR3 has 17 amino acids. CDR3 coding DNA: TGTGCCATCAGTGAGTCCCCTCTCGATAGCTCTGGAAACACCATATATTTT. Protein product: CAISESPLDSSGNTIYF.

This rearrangement joins TRBV19 to TRBJ2-3; no reliable D call. Trimming took 5 bases from V and 6 from J, leaving 12 bases between them. This CDR3 comprises 13 residues. Germline assignment: CDR1 LNHDA and CDR2 SQIVND (reference sequence). Here the CDR3 reads CASSPRRSDTQYF. The CDR3 coding sequence is TGTGCCAGTAGTCCCAGACGGAGTGATACGCAGTATTTT. The full variable domain, in which reference TRBV19 and TRBJ2-3 provide the parts outside the CDR3, is DGGITQSPKYLFRKEGQNVTLSCEQNLNHDAMYWYRQDPGQGLRLIYYSQIVNDFQKGDIAEGYSVSREKKESFPLTVTSAQKNPTAFYLCASSPRRSDTQYFGPGTRLTVL.

The V gene is TRBV4-1, the J gene TRBJ1-3; 8 bases match TRBD1. The junction had 10 bases not matched to a gene; V was cut back by 4 bases and J by 2 bases. The CDR3 sequence is 17 residues long. Germline V CDR1 and CDR2: MGHRA, YSYEKL. The CDR3 coding sequence is TGCGCCAGCAGCCCTTTTCAGGGGGCGAAAACTGGAAACACCATATATTTT. Translated, it gives CASSPFQGAKTGNTIYF.

The rearrangement links TRBV30 to TRBJ1-1; maybe TRBD1 (5 bases). Germline CDR1 GTSNPN, CDR2 SVGIG (reference sequence). V shed 2 bases and J shed 8 bases, with 15 bases lying between them. CDR3 length: 13 residues. The CDR3 bases are TGTGCCTGGAGTTTAAATTGGGACTTAGAAGCTTTCTTT. As protein: CAWSLNWDLEAFF.

V gene TRBV7-2 combines with J gene TRBJ2-1, with 11 bases lining up with TRBD2. Germline lookup yields CDR1 SGHTA and CDR2 FQGNSA. After removal of 5 bases from V and 8 bases from J, the junction contained 20 bases not matched to a gene. The CDR3 is 19 amino acids. The CDR3 bases are TGTGCCAGCAGCCCCCCCGGTCCCACTAGCGGGAGATTAGGCTATGAGCAGTTCTTC. Encoded protein: CASSPPGPTSGRLGYEQFF.

CDR3 sequence reads: CASTVPGQSYEQYF. CDR3 DNA sequence: TGTGCCAGCACCGTTCCGGGACAATCCTACGAGCAGTACTTC. The chain recombines TRBV2 with TRBJ2-7, with D possibly TRBD1 on 6 matching bases. V lost 7 bases, J lost 1 base, and 14 bases lay in between. Germline CDR1 SNHLY, CDR2 FYNNEI. The CDR3 loop spans 14 amino acids.

V and J are TRBV7-9 and TRBJ2-5; no clear D. The CDR3 has 14 residues. Germline CDR1 reads SEHNR; CDR2 reads FQNEAQ (reference sequence). Trimming removed 1 base at V and 1 base at J, with 7 bases between. The CDR3 spells CASSLDLGQETQYF. CDR3 sequence (DNA): TGTGCCAGCAGCTTAGATCTAGGCCAAGAGACCCAGTACTTC. Drawing the rest from reference TRBV7-9 and TRBJ2-5, the complete variable domain is DTGVSQNPRHKITKRGQNVTFRCDPISEHNRLYWYRQTLGQGPEFLTYFQNEAQLEKSRLLSDRFSAERPKGSFSTLEIQRTEQGDSAMYLCASSLDLGQETQYFGPGTRLLVL.

The genes are TRBV5-1 and TRBJ2-3, with TRBD2 matching over 9 bases. Germline CDR1 reads SGHRS; CDR2 reads YFSETQ. The CDR3 contains 15 residues. V lost 4 bases to trimming and J lost 7 bases; unmatched junction nucleotides: 10. CDR3 protein: CASSLNVAGVNTQYF. CDR3 coding DNA: TGCGCCAGCAGCCTGAATGTAGCGGGAGTAAATACGCAGTATTTT. Together with reference TRBV5-1 and TRBJ2-3, the CDR3 gives the full variable domain: KAGVTQTPRYLIKTRGQQVTLSCSPISGHRSVSWYQQTPGQGLQFLFEYFSETQRNKGNFPGRFSGRQFSNSRSEMNVSTLELGDSALYLCASSLNVAGVNTQYFGPGTRLTVL.

The J gene is TRBJ2-1, the V gene TRBV6-6, with 7 bases lining up with TRBD2. V gave up 6 bases and J gave up 10 bases; unmatched junction bases: 15. Germline lookup yields CDR1 MNHNY and CDR2 SVGAGI (reference sequence). The length of the CDR3 is 15 residues. The CDR3 is CASRGSEAGEVEQFF. Written as DNA, the CDR3 is TGTGCCAGCAGGGGGTCGGAGGCGGGAGAGGTCGAGCAGTTCTTC.

The V gene is TRBV6-2 or TRBV6-3, the J gene TRBJ2-5; D ambiguous. The CDR3 extends over 14 amino acids. The germline gives CDR1 MNHEY, CDR2 SVGEGT. V was cut by 6 bases and J by 5 bases, with 16 bases left in between. The CDR3 DNA sequence: TGTGCCAGCAGCATTATGTCTATCGGGGAGACCCAGTACTTC. This sequence encodes CASSIMSIGETQYF.

J is TRBJ1-6 and V is TRBV6-5; D possibly corresponds to TRBD1 (6 bases). V lost 6 bases, J lost 8 bases, and 17 bases lay in between. The CDR3 has 15 amino acids. Germline values: CDR1 MNHEY, CDR2 SVGAGI. The CDR3 DNA reads TGTGCCAGCAGCAAACAGGGAGCTGGTGATTCACCCCTCCACTTT. Translating gives CASSKQGAGDSPLHF.

This clone has just a few counts. One end of the junction varies from germline; a read error may be responsible. This chain connects TRBV29-1 to TRBJ1-2, with unresolved D. Per germline, CDR1 SQVTM and CDR2 ANQGSEA. The CDR3 is 12 residues long. The CDR3: CSVLSSGSPEGF. The CDR3 DNA sequence: TGCAGCGTTCTCTCCTCTGGGAGTCCTGAGGGCTTC.

The V and J genes are TRBV4-1 and TRBJ1-4, with no clear D. The germline gives CDR1 MGHRA, CDR2 YSYEKL. The CDR3 totals 16 residues. The V end lost 0 bases, the J end lost 3 bases, and 11 bases lay between the germline ends. DNA for the CDR3: TGCGCCAGCAGCCAAGATACGCTGGCGGCTAATGAAAAACTGTTTTTT. Its translation: CASSQDTLAANEKLFF.

The rearrangement uses TRBV19 and TRBJ1-1; D remains unclear. The CDR3 sequence is 14 residues long. Deletions cut 5 bases from V and 0 bases from J, with 10 bases between. Germline assignment: CDR1 LNHDA and CDR2 SQIVND (reference sequence). The CDR3 bases are TGTGCCAGTAGTCGGACGGGGATGAACACTGAAGCTTTCTTT. The encoded protein is CASSRTGMNTEAFF.

The chain couples TRBV7-9 to TRBJ1-3; a possible D gene is TRBD1 (5 bases). The CDR3 spans 15 residues. Germline loops: CDR1 SEHNR, CDR2 FQNEAQ (reference sequence). The V end lost 5 bases, the J end lost 4 bases, and 15 bases lay between the germline ends. CDR3 in DNA: TGTGCCAGCAGCCCAGTTGGGGCGGGAGGAAACACCATATATTTT. Its translation is CASSPVGAGGNTIYF.

This rearrangement joins TRBV7-9 to TRBJ1-6; D not resolved. The CDR3 runs 16 residues. V was pared by 2 bases and J by 3 bases, with 11 bases between. The germline V gene has CDR1 SEHNR and CDR2 FQNEAQ (reference sequence). CDR3 region: CASSLSRTGYNSPLHF. DNA for the CDR3: TGTGCCAGCAGCTTATCAAGGACTGGCTATAATTCACCCCTCCACTTT.

This clone has a handful of counts. The rearrangement joins TRBV3-1 (or the pseudogene TRBV3-2) to TRBJ1-1; no clear D gene. The CDR3 length is 13 residues. Germline CDR1 is LGHDT and CDR2 is YNNKEL (reference sequence). Trimming removed 5 bases from V and 7 bases from J, with 14 bases in between. The CDR3 loop is CASSKAGGLEAFF. The CDR3 DNA reads as TGTGCCAGCAGCAAAGCGGGCGGACTTGAAGCTTTCTTT.

The rearrangement links TRBV7-9 to TRBJ2-4; TRBD2 is a possible D gene (5 bases). The CDR3 loop spans 13 amino acids. With 6 bases removed from V and 6 bases from J, the gap between germline ends came to 12 bases. CDR1 is SEHNR and CDR2 is FQNEAQ in the germline V gene (reference sequence). The CDR3 region is CASRKEAGNIQYF. The CDR3 DNA reads TGTGCCAGCAGAAAGGAGGCAGGAAACATTCAGTACTTC.

The chain carries TRBV5-4 and TRBJ2-1, with TRBD2 identical over 8 bases. The trim removed 2 bases at V and 4 bases at J, leaving 8 bases unmatched. The CDR3 totals 16 residues. Germline loops: CDR1 SGHNT, CDR2 YYREEE (reference sequence). The CDR3 DNA follows: TGTGCCAGCAGCTTTTTGGCTACTAGCGGATACAATGAGCAGTTCTTC. It translates to CASSFLATSGYNEQFF.

The rearrangement uses TRBV11-2 and TRBJ2-1; D might be TRBD2 (5 bases). The germline gives CDR1 SGHAT, CDR2 FQNNGV. The V gene lost 1 base and the J gene lost 12 bases, with 13 bases spanning the gap. The CDR3 totals 13 residues. CDR3 residues: CASSLGLARRQFF. For the CDR3, the DNA is TGTGCCAGCAGCTTAGGGCTAGCACGTCGGCAGTTCTTC.

In the case of this clone: Other DNA sequences in this sample translate to the same CDR3. V is TRBV9 and J is TRBJ2-7, with 7 bases identical to TRBD1. This CDR3 has 14 amino acids. Trimming took 0 bases from V and 2 from J; bases not matched to a gene: 2. Germline V gene lookup returns CDR1 SGDLS and CDR2 YYNGEE. The CDR3 loop reads CASSVGDSAYEQYF. As DNA, the CDR3 is TGTGCCAGCAGCGTAGGGGACAGTGCCTACGAGCAGTACTTC.